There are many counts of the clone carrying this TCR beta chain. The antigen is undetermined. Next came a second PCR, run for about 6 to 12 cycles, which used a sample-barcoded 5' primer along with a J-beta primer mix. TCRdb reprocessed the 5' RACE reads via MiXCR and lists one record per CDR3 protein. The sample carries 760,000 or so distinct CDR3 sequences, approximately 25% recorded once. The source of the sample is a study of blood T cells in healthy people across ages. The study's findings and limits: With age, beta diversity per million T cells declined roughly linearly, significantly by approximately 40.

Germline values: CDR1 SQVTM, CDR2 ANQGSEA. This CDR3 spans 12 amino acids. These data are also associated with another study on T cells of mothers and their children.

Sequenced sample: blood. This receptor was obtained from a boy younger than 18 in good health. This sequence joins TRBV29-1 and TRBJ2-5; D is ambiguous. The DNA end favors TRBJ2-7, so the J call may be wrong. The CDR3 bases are TGCAGCGGAAAGTTGGAAACGGGCGAGCAGTACTTC. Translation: CSGKLETGEQYF.